A single sample is the source of the 7 T cell receptor beta chains below, sequenced in a study of blood T cell repertoires in COVID-19. The assay was immunoSEQ multiplex PCR, and TCRdb's table has in-frame clones only and misses some. The sample comprises 150,000 to 200,000 clones, around 86% of which are singletons, and less than 3% rests with the top ten. The sample consisted of peripheral blood. The receptors were gathered from a woman over 75 with COVID-19, enrolled during active disease.

The chain is built from TRBV10-3 and TRBJ2-6; unclear D gene. The CDR3 spans 13 residues. Germline V CDR1 and CDR2: ENHRY, SYGVKD. V was clipped by 8 bases and J by 2 bases, with 7 bases between them. The chain's CDR3 is CAISLAGANVLTF. The CDR3 DNA reads TGTGCCATCTCCCTAGCTGGGGCCAACGTCCTGACTTTC.

This clone turned up a few times. V is TRBV9 and J is TRBJ1-6; the D gene is possibly TRBD1 (5 bases). This CDR3 region has 15 residues. The germline CDR1 and CDR2 sequences are SGDLS and YYNGEE. Between the trimmed V and J ends, which lost 0 bases and 4 bases, there was a span of 8 bases. The CDR3 nucleotides are TGTGCCAGCAGCGTAGGGTCAGGGTATAATTCACCCCTCCACTTT. This codes for CASSVGSGYNSPLHF.

This chain connects TRBV19 to TRBJ2-1, with 9 bases identical to TRBD2. V lost 4 bases and J lost 8; bases outside the gene matches: 12. The CDR3 length is 16 residues. CDR1 is LNHDA, CDR2 SQIVND, per germline (reference sequence). CDR3 sequence: CASSKELAGFVHEQFF. Here the CDR3 DNA reads TGTGCCAGTAGTAAAGAGCTAGCGGGGTTTGTGCATGAGCAGTTCTTC.

This rearrangement joins TRBV2 to TRBJ1-2; tentative D call: TRBD1 (5 bases). Per the germline V gene, CDR1 is SNHLY and CDR2 is FYNNEI. Trimming took 5 bases from V and 2 from J, leaving 9 bases between them. This CDR3 region has 13 residues. CDR3 loop: CASSTSGNYGYTF. CDR3 sequence (DNA): TGTGCCAGCAGTACTTCAGGGAACTATGGCTACACCTTC.

The genes are TRBV28 and TRBJ2-3, with D uncertain. This CDR3 is 15 amino acids long. The ends were cut back, 3 bases at V and 2 bases at J, with 12 bases in the middle. In germline, CDR1 is MDHEN, CDR2 SYDVKM. This CDR3 reads CASSFPPTFTDTQYF. CDR3 in DNA: TGTGCCAGCAGTTTTCCCCCAACATTCACAGATACGCAGTATTTT.

The V and J genes are TRBV7-2 and TRBJ2-3; D is possibly TRBD2 (6 bases). The CDR3 has 16 amino acids. V shed 5 bases and J shed 1 base, with 16 bases lying between them. Germline CDR1 SGHTA, CDR2 FQGNSA. The CDR3 region is CASSLMGVAGTDTQYF. CDR3 DNA: TGTGCCAGCAGCCTAATGGGTGTAGCGGGCACAGATACGCAGTATTTT.

The chain is built from TRBV10-2 and TRBJ1-1; D not certain. The V gene lost 0 bases and the J gene lost 10 bases, with 6 bases spanning the gap. The CDR3 length is 11 residues. CDR1 and CDR2 from the germline V gene are WSHSY and SAAADI. The CDR3 loop reads CASSESRGAFF. CDR3 in DNA: TGCGCCAGCAGTGAGTCTCGGGGAGCTTTCTTT.